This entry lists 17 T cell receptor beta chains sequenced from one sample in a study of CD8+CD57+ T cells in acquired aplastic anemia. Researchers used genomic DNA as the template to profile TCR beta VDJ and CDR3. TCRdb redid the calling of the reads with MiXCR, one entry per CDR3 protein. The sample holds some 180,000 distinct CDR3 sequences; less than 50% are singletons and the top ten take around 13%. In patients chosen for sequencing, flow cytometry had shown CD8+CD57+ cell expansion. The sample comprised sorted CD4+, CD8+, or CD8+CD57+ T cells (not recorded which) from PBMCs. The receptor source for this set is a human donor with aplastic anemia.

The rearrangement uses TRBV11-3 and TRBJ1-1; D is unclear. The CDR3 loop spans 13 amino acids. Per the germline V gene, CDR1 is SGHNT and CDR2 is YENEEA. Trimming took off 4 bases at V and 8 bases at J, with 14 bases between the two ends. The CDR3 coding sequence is TGTGCCAGCAGCTCTCCCACCTTCTCGGAAGCTTTCTTT. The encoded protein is CASSSPTFSEAFF.

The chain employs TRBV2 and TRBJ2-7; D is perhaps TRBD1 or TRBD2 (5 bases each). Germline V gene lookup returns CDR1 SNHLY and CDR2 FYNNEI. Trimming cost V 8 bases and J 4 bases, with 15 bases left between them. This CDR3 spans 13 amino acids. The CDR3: CASGTDLSYEQYF. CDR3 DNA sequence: TGTGCCAGCGGGACGGATCTTTCGTACGAGCAGTACTTC.

The CDR3, as DNA: TGCAGCGGAAGACAGAACACTGAAGCTTTCTTT. Residues: CSGRQNTEAFF. The chain links TRBV29-1 to TRBJ1-1, with no clear D. CDR1 is SQVTM, CDR2 ANQGSEA, per germline. This CDR3 contains 11 residues. The V end lost 7 bases, the J end lost 1 base, and 7 bases lay between the germline ends.

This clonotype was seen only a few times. The CDR3 reads CASSGPYSTDTQYF. CDR3 sequence (DNA): TGTGCCAGCAGCGGGCCCTACAGCACAGATACGCAGTATTTT. The chain carries TRBV7-9 and TRBJ2-3; no reliable D call. Trimming removed 5 bases at V and 0 bases at J, with 9 bases between. The CDR3 sequence is 14 residues long. In germline, CDR1 is SEHNR, CDR2 FQNEAQ (reference sequence).

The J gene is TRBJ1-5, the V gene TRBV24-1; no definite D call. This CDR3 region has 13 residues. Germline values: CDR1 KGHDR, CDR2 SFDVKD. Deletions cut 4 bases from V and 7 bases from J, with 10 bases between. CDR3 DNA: TGTGCCACCAGTGACCCAGCTGGACAGCCCCAGCATTTT. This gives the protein CATSDPAGQPQHF.

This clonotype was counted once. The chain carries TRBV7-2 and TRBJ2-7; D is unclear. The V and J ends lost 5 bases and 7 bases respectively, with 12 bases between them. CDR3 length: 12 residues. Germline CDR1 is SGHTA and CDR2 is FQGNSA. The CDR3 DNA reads TGTGCCAGCAGCGTATTCTCACTAGAGCAGTACTTC. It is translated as CASSVFSLEQYF. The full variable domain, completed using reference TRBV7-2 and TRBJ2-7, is GAGVSQSPSNKVTEKGKDVELRCDPISGHTALYWYRQSLGQGLEFLIYFQGNSAPDKSGLPSDRFSAERTGGSVSTLTIQRTQQEDSAVYLCASSVFSLEQYFGPGTRLTVT.

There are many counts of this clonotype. CDR3 residues: CSARGTGANYGYTF. CDR3 DNA: TGCAGTGCTAGAGGTACGGGGGCCAACTATGGCTACACCTTC. The chain is built from TRBV20-1 and TRBJ1-2, with D possibly being TRBD1 (6 bases). Germline CDR1 and CDR2: DFQATT and SNEGSKA (reference sequence). The V end lost 1 base, the J end lost 2 bases, and 11 bases lay between the germline ends. CDR3 length: 14 amino acids.

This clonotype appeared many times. The CDR3 region has the DNA TGTGCCAGCAGTTACCGAGGGACAGGGGGCCTCGAGCAGTACTTC. Its translation: CASSYRGTGGLEQYF. This rearrangement joins TRBV6-5 to TRBJ2-7; 12 bases map to TRBD1. Germline CDR1 MNHEY, CDR2 SVGAGI. The CDR3 has 15 residues. J was trimmed by 6 bases and V by 2 bases; bases with no gene match: 5.

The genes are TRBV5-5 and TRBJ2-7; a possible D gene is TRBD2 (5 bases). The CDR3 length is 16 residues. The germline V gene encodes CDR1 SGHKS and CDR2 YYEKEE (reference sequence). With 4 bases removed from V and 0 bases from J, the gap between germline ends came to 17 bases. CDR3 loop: CASSAVRRRDSYEQYF. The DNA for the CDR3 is TGTGCCAGCAGCGCGGTCAGGCGCCGGGACTCCTACGAGCAGTACTTC.

The CDR3 reads CSAPQREGSREQYF. The CDR3 nucleotides read TGCAGTGCTCCACAGCGGGAGGGATCGAGAGAGCAGTACTTC. This chain uses TRBV20-1 with TRBJ2-7, with 10 nucleotides matching TRBD2. The germline gives CDR1 DFQATT, CDR2 SNEGSKA (reference sequence). CDR3 size: 14 residues. The V and J ends lost 5 bases and 7 bases, in that order; junction bases with no gene match: 11.

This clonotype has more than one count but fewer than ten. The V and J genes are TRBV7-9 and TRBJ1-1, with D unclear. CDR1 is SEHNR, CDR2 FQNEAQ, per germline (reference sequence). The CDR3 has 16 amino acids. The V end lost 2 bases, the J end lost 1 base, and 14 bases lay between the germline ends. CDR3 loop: CASSLLGGVGNTEAFF. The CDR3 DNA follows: TGTGCCAGCAGCTTATTGGGTGGTGTAGGGAACACTGAAGCTTTCTTT.

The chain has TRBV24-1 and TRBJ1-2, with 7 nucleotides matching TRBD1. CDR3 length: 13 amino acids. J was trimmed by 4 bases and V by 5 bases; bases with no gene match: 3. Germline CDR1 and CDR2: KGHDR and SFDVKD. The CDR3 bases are TGTGCCACCAGTGGAACAGGGGCCTATGGCTACACCTTC. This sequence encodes CATSGTGAYGYTF.

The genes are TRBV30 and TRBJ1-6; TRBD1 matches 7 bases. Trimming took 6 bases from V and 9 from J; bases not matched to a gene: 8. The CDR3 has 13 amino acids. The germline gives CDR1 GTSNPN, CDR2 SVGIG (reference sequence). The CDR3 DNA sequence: TGTGCCTGTCGACAGGGAGTGGGTTCACCCCTCCACTTT. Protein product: CACRQGVGSPLHF.

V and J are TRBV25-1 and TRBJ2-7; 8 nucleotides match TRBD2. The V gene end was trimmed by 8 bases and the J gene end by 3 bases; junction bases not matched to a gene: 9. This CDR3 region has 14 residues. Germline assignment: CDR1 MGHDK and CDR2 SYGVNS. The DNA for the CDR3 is TGTGCCAGCCTGAGGACTAGCAGAATCTACGAGCAGTACTTC. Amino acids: CASLRTSRIYEQYF.

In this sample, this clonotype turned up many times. CDR3: CASSLGAGQWDEQFF. The CDR3 nucleotides read TGCGCCAGCAGCCTTGGCGCAGGGCAGTGGGATGAGCAGTTCTTC. V gene TRBV5-1 combines with J gene TRBJ2-1; possibly TRBD1 for D (5 bases). The length of the CDR3 is 15 residues. Trimming stripped 4 bases from V and 8 bases from J, with 19 bases between. CDR1 SGHRS and CDR2 YFSETQ come from the germline V gene.

CDR3 protein: CASSYRDKNTEAFF. The DNA for the CDR3 is TGCGCCAGCAGCTACCGGGACAAGAACACTGAAGCTTTCTTT. The chain uses TRBV5-1 and TRBJ1-1; D is perhaps TRBD1 (6 bases). The CDR3 spans 14 residues. V shed 3 bases and J shed 1 base, with 10 bases lying between them. Germline values: CDR1 SGHRS, CDR2 YFSETQ.

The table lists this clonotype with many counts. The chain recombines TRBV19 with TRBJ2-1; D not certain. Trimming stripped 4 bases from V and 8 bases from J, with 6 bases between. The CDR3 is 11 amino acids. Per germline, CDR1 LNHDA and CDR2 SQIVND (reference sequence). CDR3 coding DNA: TGTGCCAGTAGTAGGGGTGATGAGCAGTTCTTC. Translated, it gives CASSRGDEQFF.